These 7 T cell receptor beta chains share one sample of origin, sequenced in a study of tumor-infiltrating lymphocytes in primary liver carcinoma. Researchers generated TCR beta cDNA from roughly 500 ng of total RNA, relying on a constant-region primer. For TCR beta, libraries were produced by three nested multiplex PCR rounds using slightly modified ARM-PCR. With TRBV1-TRBV30 forward primers and a C-beta reverse primer, the first two PCR rounds were run for 10 to 11 cycles each. TCRdb re-called the multiplex PCR reads with MiXCR, one entry per CDR3 protein. Among approximately 190,000 distinct CDR3 sequences listed, about 82% were seen once. Scientists recovered RNA and DNA together from approximately 20-30 mg of unsorted bulk tissue. Sequencing was carried out using tumor tissue from primary liver carcinoma. The receptors were sampled from a man aged 35-49 years with primary liver carcinoma and hepatitis B virus infection.

Turning to this clonotype: At one boundary the junction diverges from the germline segment, which might be a read error. This chain links TRBV11-2 with TRBJ2-7; the D is unclear. Germline loops: CDR1 SGHAT, CDR2 FQNNGV. CDR3 size: 14 residues. CDR3 residues: CTSNLDRQAYEQYF. DNA of the CDR3: TGTACCAGCAACTTAGATCGACAAGCATACGAGCAGTACTTC.

On this clonotype: At one of its ends the junction is not consistent with the germline gene, which may arise from a read error. V is TRBV6-2 or TRBV6-3 and J is TRBJ2-7, with 9 bases aligning to TRBD2. The CDR3 covers 15 residues. Germline CDR1 reads MNHEY; CDR2 reads SVGEGT. CDR3 loop: CAISTLTSGGYEQYF. The CDR3 DNA is TGTGCAATCAGCACTCTGACTAGCGGAGGGTACGAACAGTACTTC.

Relative to its sample, this clonotype is medium-sized. The chain couples TRBV11-2 to TRBJ1-2; D is uncertain. The V gene lost 0 bases and the J gene lost 8 bases, with 19 bases spanning the gap. The CDR3 loop spans 16 amino acids. The V gene's germline CDR1 is SGHAT and CDR2 FQNNGV. For the CDR3, the DNA is TGTGCCAGCAGCTTAGAGGGAGGACGGGAGATCCTGGGCTACACCTTC. As protein: CASSLEGGREILGYTF.

With respect to this clonotype: As the CDR3 is not closed by the conserved phenylalanine or tryptophan, this likely results from a read error. It is unclear where the CDR3 begins or ends on the DNA, so no DNA is shown, and the CDR3 is as TCRdb lists it. This chain joins TRBV6-1 and TRBJ2-1; the table's D gene call, TRBD1, was not cross checked with the DNA. Per the germline V gene, CDR1 is MNHNS and CDR2 is SASEGT. The CDR3 spans 13 residues, counting both ends. This chain's CDR3 is CAAGGTGGMSSSS.

As concerns this clonotype: The junction differs from germline at one of its ends, possibly a read error. The chain combines TRBV7-3 with TRBJ2-6; the D is unclear. Germline CDR1 SGHTA, CDR2 FQGTGA. This CDR3 is built from 15 residues. This chain's CDR3 is CASSTSSSGTNVLTF. CDR3 sequence (DNA): TGTGCCAGCAGCACGTCAAGCTCTGGGACCAACGTCCTGACTTTC.

This clonotype was counted a single time. The gene calls are TRBV29-1 and TRBJ2-1, with D tentatively TRBD1 (6 bases). The V end was cut by 6 bases, the J end by 1 base, with 13 bases between. This CDR3 is built from 14 residues. Germline V CDR1 and CDR2: SQVTM, ANQGSEA. CDR3 loop: CSVQGGKSYNEQFF. The CDR3 DNA sequence: TGCAGCGTCCAAGGGGGAAAGTCCTACAATGAGCAGTTCTTC.

The table lists this clonotype with a count of one. Relative to the germline gene, one junction end is altered; a read error may explain this. V usage is TRBV29-1 and J usage is TRBJ1-1, with D maybe TRBD1 (5 bases). From germline, CDR1 is SQVTM and CDR2 ANQGSEA. This CDR3 is built from 15 residues. Here the CDR3 DNA reads TGCAGCGGGGGACGGGAAGGCTATCAGAACACTGAAACTCTCTTT. Its protein product is CSGGREGYQNTETLF.